This T cell receptor beta chain was identified in a study of CXCR3-negative and CXCR3-positive naive CD8 T cells. Turning to the study itself: Cumulative TRB read yield was roughly 140 million, averaging about 1.5 +/- 0.3 million per library. Study outcomes and limitations: Naive CXCR3-negative cells resembled naive CXCR3-positive cells in TRBV-TRBJ usage; memory cells differed. From TRB CDR3 properties, TCR strength was inferred; surface CD5 did not differ between naive subsets.

Regarding this clonotype: Its antigen remains unknown.

Every individual CD8+ T cell subset underwent sorting in triplicate at 250,000 to 300,000 cells apiece. Through 5' RACE with UMI labels, the TRB cDNA libraries were prepared. Each CDR3 protein gets one entry in TCRdb, which reprocessed the 5' RACE reads and gives no DNA. Here the sample table reports about 38,000 distinct CDR3 sequences. This CDR3 comprises 14 residues. The sample taken for sequencing was memory CD8+ T cells from blood. The sequence was obtained from a human donor in good health. Some clones in this sample may be carry-over from other donors' samples. The chain uses TRBV12-3 or TRBV12-4 and TRBJ2-7; TCRdb selects TRBD2, and the lack of DNA leaves this call unchecked. The CDR3 here is CASSRGPSWDEQYF.